This TCR beta chain was profiled in a study of a mutant IDH1 vaccine in newly diagnosed glioma. Across the study: Visit V12 was conducted at week 35 as the safety follow-up. Visit V13 came later, at week 47.

As to time point: week 35, safety follow-up. Topical imiquimod accompanied each vaccine dose, which consisted of 300 ug of mutant IDH1 20-mer peptide. Each donor presented with a new WHO grade 3 or 4 astrocytoma that tested IDH1-mutant and showed ATRX loss. Profiled with immunoSEQ multiplex PCR; TCRdb holds only in-frame clones, not every one. The repertoire consists of about 60,000 clones, with around four fifths occurring once and the leading ten covering less than 4.5%. There are 17 residues in the CDR3. The germline V gene has CDR1 SEHNR and CDR2 FQNEAQ (reference sequence). With V trimmed by 4 bases and J by 4 bases, 7 bases remained unmatched. On this clone: Its matching antigen is unknown.

The specimen comprised PBMCs, sampled from a glioma patient whose treatment included an IDH1 peptide vaccine. This clonotype was obtained from a man aged 30 to 39 with glioma. The V call is TRBV7-9, the J call TRBJ2-1; 13 positions match TRBD2. As DNA, the CDR3 is TGTGCCAGCAGCTCACGACTAGCGGGGGGCCTTTACAATGAGCAGTTCTTC. Its translation: CASSSRLAGGLYNEQFF.